These 5 T cell receptor beta chains were sequenced from one sample in a study of T-cell reconstitution after alpha-beta-depleted transplantation in children. Unique molecular identifiers tagged the TCRbeta library. TCRdb reanalysed the PCR reads using MiXCR and keeps one entry per CDR3 protein. Among about 830,000 distinct CDR3 sequences listed, roughly 15% were seen once. Sequencing used PBMCs, mostly from graft donor cells, obtained 360 days after TCRalphabeta/CD19-depleted stem cell transplant. The source is a male patient aged 10 to 17 who had a stem cell transplant for acute lymphoblastic leukemia, so the T cells may come from the graft donor.

In this sample, this clonotype turned up a few times. The chain employs TRBV28 and TRBJ2-7; D ambiguous. Germline CDR1 reads MDHEN; CDR2 reads SYDVKM. The ends were cut back, 3 bases at V and 2 bases at J, with 11 bases in the middle. CDR3 length equals 14 residues. The CDR3 sequence: CASSFSSFPYEQYF. The CDR3 bases are TGTGCCAGCAGTTTCTCCTCTTTCCCCTACGAGCAGTACTTC.

V is TRBV12-3 or TRBV12-4 and J is TRBJ1-5, with TRBD1 matching over 11 bases. This CDR3 is built from 17 residues. Germline trimming cut 7 bases from V and 3 bases from J; bases unmatched to any gene: 11. CDR3 residues: CASTETDRGLPNQPQHF. In DNA form, the CDR3 reads TGTGCCAGCACCGAGACGGACAGGGGGCTTCCCAATCAGCCCCAGCATTTT.

This clonotype showed up just a few times. The rearrangement links TRBV25-1 to TRBJ2-3; tentatively, D is TRBD1 (5 bases). Looked up from germline, CDR1 is MGHDK and CDR2 is SYGVNS. V gave up 8 bases and J gave up 0 bases, with 18 bases separating them. The CDR3 length is 16 residues. The CDR3 here is CASANTRVQSTDTQYF. CDR3 in DNA: TGTGCCAGCGCGAACACCAGGGTCCAGAGCACAGATACGCAGTATTTT.

This clonotype showed up just a few times. The rearrangement links TRBV5-6 to TRBJ1-1; D is unresolved. The CDR3 is 15 amino acids. The V and J ends lost 3 bases and 0 bases respectively, with 12 bases between them. Germline loops: CDR1 SGHDT, CDR2 YYEEEE. CDR3: CASSSGRIMNTEAFF. As DNA, the CDR3 is TGTGCCAGCAGCTCCGGACGGATAATGAACACTGAAGCTTTCTTT.

This clonotype appeared many times. The gene calls are TRBV12-3 or TRBV12-4 and TRBJ2-5; tentatively, D is TRBD1 (6 bases). V lost 5 bases and J 3 bases, leaving 19 bases between the germline ends. CDR3 size: 16 residues. The CDR3 nucleotides are TGTGCCAGCAGTCCCCGCCCAGGACAGCAGAAAGAGACCCAGTACTTC. This sequence encodes CASSPRPGQQKETQYF.